This TCR beta chain originates from a study of Tregs in tolerant kidney transplant recipients. Method: immunoSEQ multiplex PCR; TCRdb's copy keeps in-frame clones and lacks some. The top ten hold 0.56% of the sample, which has more than 60,000 clones, nearly 98% seen once. Germline CDR1 and CDR2: SGHRS and YFSETQ. There are 15 residues in the CDR3. V was pared by 0 bases and J by 4 bases, with 10 bases between. This material consisted of CD4+ T cells from blood, taken before the transplant. The sequence was obtained from a human donor who received a combined kidney and bone marrow transplant. The chain carries TRBV5-1 and TRBJ2-2, with D maybe TRBD2 (6 bases). As DNA, the CDR3 is TGCGCCAGCAGCTTGGTTGGGACTGGCACCGGGGAGCTGTTTTTT. Protein: CASSLVGTGTGELFF.